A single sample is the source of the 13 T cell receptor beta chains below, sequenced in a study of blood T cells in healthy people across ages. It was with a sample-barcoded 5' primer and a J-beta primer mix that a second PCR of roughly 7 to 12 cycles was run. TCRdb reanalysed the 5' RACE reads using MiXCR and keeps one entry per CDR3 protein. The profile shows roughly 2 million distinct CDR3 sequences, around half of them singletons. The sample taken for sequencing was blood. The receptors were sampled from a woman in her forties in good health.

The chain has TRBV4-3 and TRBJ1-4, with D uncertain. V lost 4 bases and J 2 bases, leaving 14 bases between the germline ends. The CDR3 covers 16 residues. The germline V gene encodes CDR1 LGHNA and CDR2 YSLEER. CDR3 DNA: TGCGCCAGCAGCCCCACCGGGGAGACCACTAATGAAAAACTGTTTTTT. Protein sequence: CASSPTGETTNEKLFF.

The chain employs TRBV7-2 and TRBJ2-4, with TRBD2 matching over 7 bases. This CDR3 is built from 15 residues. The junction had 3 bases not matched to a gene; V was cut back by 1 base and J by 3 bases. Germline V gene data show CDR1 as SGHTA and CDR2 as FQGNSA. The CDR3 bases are TGTGCCAGCAGCTTAGTAGTAGCGGGCAAAAACATTCAGTACTTC. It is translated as CASSLVVAGKNIQYF.

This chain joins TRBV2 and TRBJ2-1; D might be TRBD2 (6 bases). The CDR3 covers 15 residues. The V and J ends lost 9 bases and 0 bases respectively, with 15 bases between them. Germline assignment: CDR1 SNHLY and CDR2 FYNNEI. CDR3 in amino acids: CASLRGANSYNEQFF. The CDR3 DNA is TGTGCCAGTCTCCGCGGGGCGAACTCCTACAATGAGCAGTTCTTC.

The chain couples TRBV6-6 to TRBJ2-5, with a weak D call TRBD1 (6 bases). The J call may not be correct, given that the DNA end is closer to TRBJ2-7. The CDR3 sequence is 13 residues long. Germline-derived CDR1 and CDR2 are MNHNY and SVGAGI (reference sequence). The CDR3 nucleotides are TGTGCCAGCTCGAGGACAGCCCCGCGCGAGCAGTACTTC. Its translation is CASSRTAPREQYF.

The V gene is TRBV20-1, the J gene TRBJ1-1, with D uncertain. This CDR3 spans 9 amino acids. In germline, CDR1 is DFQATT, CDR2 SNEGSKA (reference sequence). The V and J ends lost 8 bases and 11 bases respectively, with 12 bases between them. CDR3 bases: TGCAGTCCCAACCCCCTGGCTTTCTTT. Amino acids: CSPNPLAFF.

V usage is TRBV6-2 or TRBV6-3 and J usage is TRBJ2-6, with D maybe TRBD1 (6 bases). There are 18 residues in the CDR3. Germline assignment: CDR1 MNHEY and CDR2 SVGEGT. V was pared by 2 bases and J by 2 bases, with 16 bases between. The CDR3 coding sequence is TGTGCCAGCAGTTACCTGGGACATGGGTATGCTGGGGCCAACGTCCTGACTTTC. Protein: CASSYLGHGYAGANVLTF.

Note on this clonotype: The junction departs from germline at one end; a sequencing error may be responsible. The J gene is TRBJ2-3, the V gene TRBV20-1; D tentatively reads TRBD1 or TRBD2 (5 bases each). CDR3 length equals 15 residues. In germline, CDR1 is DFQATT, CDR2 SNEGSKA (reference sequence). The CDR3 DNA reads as TGCAGTGGTAGAGAAGCTGTAATGGGACCAGATACGCAGTATTTT. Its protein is CSGREAVMGPDTQYF.

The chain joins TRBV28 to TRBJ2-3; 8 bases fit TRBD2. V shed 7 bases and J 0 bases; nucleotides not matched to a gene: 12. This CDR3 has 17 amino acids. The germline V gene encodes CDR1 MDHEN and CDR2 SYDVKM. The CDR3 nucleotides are TGTGCCAGCAATCGGCTAGCGGGCGCTATTAGCACAGATACGCAGTATTTT. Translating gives CASNRLAGAISTDTQYF.

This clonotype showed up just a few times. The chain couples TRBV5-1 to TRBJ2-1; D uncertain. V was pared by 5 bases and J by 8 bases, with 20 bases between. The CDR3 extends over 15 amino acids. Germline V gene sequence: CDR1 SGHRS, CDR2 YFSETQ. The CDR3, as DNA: TGCGCCAGCAGTATTTTCCGGGCCTCAACGGATGAGCAGTTCTTC. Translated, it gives CASSIFRASTDEQFF.

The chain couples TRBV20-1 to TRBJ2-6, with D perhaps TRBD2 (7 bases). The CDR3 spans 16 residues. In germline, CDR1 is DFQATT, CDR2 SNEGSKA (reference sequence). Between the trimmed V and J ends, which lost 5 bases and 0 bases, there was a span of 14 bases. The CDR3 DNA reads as TGCAGTGCTGGTTGGGGGGGCAACTCTGGGGCCAACGTCCTGACTTTC. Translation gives CSAGWGGNSGANVLTF.

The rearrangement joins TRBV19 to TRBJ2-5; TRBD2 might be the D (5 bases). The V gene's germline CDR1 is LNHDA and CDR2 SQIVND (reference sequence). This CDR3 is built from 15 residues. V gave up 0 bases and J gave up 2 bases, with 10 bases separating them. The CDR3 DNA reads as TGTGCCAGTAGTATAGAGGTATGGAGGCAAGAGACCCAGTACTTC. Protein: CASSIEVWRQETQYF.

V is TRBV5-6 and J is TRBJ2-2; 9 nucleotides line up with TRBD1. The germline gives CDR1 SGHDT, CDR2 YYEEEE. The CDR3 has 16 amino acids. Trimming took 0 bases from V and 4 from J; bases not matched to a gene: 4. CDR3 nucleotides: TGTGCCAGCAGCTTGGCGGGGACAGGGATCACCGGGGAGCTGTTTTTT. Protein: CASSLAGTGITGELFF.

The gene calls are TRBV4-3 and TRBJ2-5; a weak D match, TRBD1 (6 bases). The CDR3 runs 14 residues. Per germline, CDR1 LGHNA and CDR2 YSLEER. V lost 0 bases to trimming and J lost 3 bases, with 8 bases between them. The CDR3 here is CASSQDAGEETQYF. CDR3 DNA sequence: TGCGCCAGCAGCCAAGACGCAGGGGAAGAGACCCAGTACTTC.